One and the same sample provided the 30 T cell receptor beta chains below, sequenced in a study of cytomegalovirus exposure and HLA in healthy donors. 13 Jbeta primers and 60 Vbeta primers were used for the PCR. Generated by immunoSEQ multiplex PCR, the TCRdb table keeps only in-frame clones and is missing some. The repertoire includes about 120,000 clones, 81% of them detected once, and 2% to 2.5% sits in the top ten. Sequenced material: PBMCs. The receptor set was obtained from a woman between 40 and 50 years old in good health and CMV-seronegative.

The count of this clone is one. V gene TRBV30 combines with J gene TRBJ1-2; 9 bases are shared with TRBD1. This CDR3 is 13 amino acids long. Germline V gene data show CDR1 as GTSNPN and CDR2 as SVGIG (reference sequence). Trimming removed 0 bases from V and 8 bases from J; junction bases left unmatched: 4. The CDR3 region has the DNA TGTGCCTGGAGTGTACGGACAGGGGAAGGCTACACCTTC. Its translation: CAWSVRTGEGYTF. Together with reference TRBV30 and TRBJ1-2, the CDR3 gives the full variable domain: SQTIHQWPATLVQPVGSPLSLECTVEGTSNPNLYWYRQAAGRGLQLLFYSVGIGQISSEVPQNLSASRPQDRQFILSSKKLLLSDSGFYLCAWSVRTGEGYTFGSGTRLTVV.

This chain connects TRBV9 to TRBJ2-1; 9 bases are shared with TRBD2. The CDR3 covers 14 residues. V lost 2 bases to trimming and J lost 8 bases; unmatched junction nucleotides: 5. Germline CDR1 reads SGDLS; CDR2 reads YYNGEE. Here the CDR3 DNA reads TGTGCCAGCAGCGTTTTAGCGGGAGAACATGAGCAGTTCTTC. Translating it yields CASSVLAGEHEQFF.

The V call is TRBV5-1, the J call TRBJ2-1; 9 bases map to TRBD1. The V and J ends lost 4 bases and 4 bases, in that order; junction bases with no gene match: 6. The CDR3 covers 15 residues. Germline lookup yields CDR1 SGHRS and CDR2 YFSETQ. CDR3 loop: CASSAQTGGYNEQFF. The CDR3 region has the DNA TGCGCCAGCAGCGCCCAGACAGGGGGGTACAATGAGCAGTTCTTC.

With respect to this clone: Sequence at one end of the junction differs from germline and may be a read error. The gene calls are TRBV7-8 and TRBJ2-3, with 7 bases identical to TRBD1. Germline CDR1 is SGHVS and CDR2 is FQNEAQ. The CDR3 loop spans 14 amino acids. CDR3 DNA sequence: TGTGCCAGCAGCTTAGACAGGGGTACAGATATGCAGTATTTT. This codes for CASSLDRGTDMQYF.

This chain uses TRBV28 with TRBJ1-2; 7 nucleotides align to TRBD1. The junction had 8 bases not matched to a gene; V was cut back by 6 bases and J by 4 bases. The CDR3 is 14 residues long. In germline, CDR1 is MDHEN, CDR2 SYDVKM. The CDR3 nucleotides are TGTGCCAGCAGGATAACCGGGACAGTCTATGGCTACACCTTC. Protein sequence: CASRITGTVYGYTF.

The chain employs TRBV28 and TRBJ2-2; 11 nucleotides match TRBD2. J gave up 0 bases and V 4 bases, and 7 bases lay outside the gene matches. CDR1 and CDR2 (germline): MDHEN, SYDVKM. This CDR3 has 18 residues. This CDR3 is CASSYRLAGNANTGELFF. The CDR3 DNA is TGTGCCAGCAGTTACCGACTAGCGGGGAACGCGAACACCGGGGAGCTGTTTTTT.

The rearrangement uses TRBV27 and TRBJ2-1; D gene ambiguous. The CDR3 consists of 13 residues. CDR1 is MNHEY and CDR2 is SMNVEV in the germline V gene (reference sequence). Trimming removed 3 bases from V and 4 bases from J, with 7 bases in between. The CDR3, as DNA: TGTGCCAGCAGTTTGGGCCAATACAATGAGCAGTTCTTC. The encoded protein is CASSLGQYNEQFF.

The chain employs TRBV11-3 and TRBJ2-3; weak D call: TRBD1 (5 bases). This CDR3 is 12 amino acids long. V was pared by 4 bases and J by 4 bases, with 6 bases between. CDR1 is SGHNT and CDR2 is YENEEA in the germline V gene. The chain's CDR3 is CASSSRADTQYF. CDR3 nucleotides: TGTGCCAGCAGCTCCAGGGCAGATACGCAGTATTTT.

The chain combines TRBV18 with TRBJ1-1; 9 bases fit TRBD1. Trimming cost V 3 bases and J 6 bases; bases outside gene matches: 5. Germline CDR1 reads KGHSH; CDR2 reads LQKENI. The CDR3 is 14 amino acids. The CDR3 DNA reads as TGTGCCAGCTCACCTACAGGGGGCGGGTCTGAAGCTTTCTTT. This gives the protein CASSPTGGGSEAFF.

The gene calls are TRBV19 and TRBJ1-2; 8 positions agree with TRBD1. Germline V gene sequence: CDR1 LNHDA, CDR2 SQIVND (reference sequence). There are 15 residues in the CDR3. V gave up 2 bases and J gave up 4 bases; unmatched junction bases: 6. The CDR3 reads CASSIQGAVGYGYTF. DNA of the CDR3: TGTGCCAGTAGTATACAGGGGGCGGTCGGCTATGGCTACACCTTC. Using reference TRBV19 and TRBJ1-2 for the parts outside the CDR3, the full variable domain is DGGITQSPKYLFRKEGQNVTLSCEQNLNHDAMYWYRQDPGQGLRLIYYSQIVNDFQKGDIAEGYSVSREKKESFPLTVTSAQKNPTAFYLCASSIQGAVGYGYTFGSGTRLTVV.

The chain employs TRBV21-1 and TRBJ2-2; TRBD2, the table's D call, lacks a check against the DNA. TRBV21-1 is deemed a pseudogene. This CDR3 has 17 amino acids. The CDR3 spells CASSSRTSGDNTGELFF. The CDR3 nucleotides read TGTGCCAGCAGCTCTCGGACTAGCGGGGATAACACCGGGGAGCTGTTTTTT.

The genes are TRBV7-9 and TRBJ1-4; D unresolved. CDR1 SEHNR and CDR2 FQNEAQ come from the germline V gene (reference sequence). This CDR3 has 14 amino acids. V was shortened by 5 bases and J by 6 bases, with 13 bases between the two germline ends. CDR3 DNA: TGTGCCAGCAGCCGAGCCGGTTCGGATGAAAAACTGTTTTTT. Amino acid sequence: CASSRAGSDEKLFF.

CDR3 protein: CASSLGLGGALGGYTF. The CDR3 nucleotides read TGTGCCAGCAGCTTAGGACTCGGAGGGGCCCTTGGTGGCTACACCTTC. The rearrangement joins TRBV7-8 to TRBJ1-2; maybe TRBD1 (5 bases). Germline V gene data show CDR1 as SGHVS and CDR2 as FQNEAQ. The V and J ends lost 1 base and 7 bases respectively, with 19 bases between them. This CDR3 has 16 residues. The complete variable domain, with remaining parts taken from reference TRBV7-8 and TRBJ1-2, reads GAGVSQSPRYKVAKRGQDVALRCDPISGHVSLFWYQQALGQGPEFLTYFQNEAQLDKSGLPSDRFFAERPEGSVSTLKIQRTQQEDSAVYLCASSLGLGGALGGYTFGSGTRLTVV.

V and J are TRBV5-6 and TRBJ1-1; D ambiguous. The V end lost 2 bases, the J end lost 6 bases, and 11 bases lay between the germline ends. CDR1 and CDR2 from the germline V gene are SGHDT and YYEEEE. The CDR3 spans 13 residues. Here the CDR3 reads CASSFSGVPEAFF. The CDR3 nucleotides are TGTGCCAGCAGCTTTTCGGGAGTACCTGAAGCTTTCTTT.

This rearrangement joins TRBV7-8 to TRBJ2-1; 9 bases align to TRBD1. Trimming took 1 base from V and 15 from J; bases not matched to a gene: 4. The CDR3 extends over 12 amino acids. Germline-derived CDR1 and CDR2 are SGHVS and FQNEAQ. This chain's CDR3 is CASSLDGTGSFF. Here the CDR3 DNA reads TGTGCCAGCAGCTTAGACGGGACAGGGTCGTTCTTC.

The gene calls are TRBV6-5 and TRBJ2-2, with TRBD1 matching over 7 bases. The CDR3 totals 15 residues. Germline V gives CDR1 MNHEY, CDR2 SVGAGI. The J segment lost 6 bases and the V segment lost 6 bases, leaving 10 bases of the junction unmatched. CDR3 nucleotides: TGTGCCAGCAGGCCTACAGGGGCCGGTCCCGGGGAGCTGTTTTTT. Protein: CASRPTGAGPGELFF.

The chain couples TRBV30 to TRBJ2-5; D is unclear. V shed 0 bases and J shed 4 bases, with 15 bases lying between them. The CDR3 has 15 amino acids. Per germline, CDR1 GTSNPN and CDR2 SVGIG (reference sequence). The CDR3 region is CAWSVQTEFPETQYF. The CDR3 DNA follows: TGTGCCTGGAGTGTCCAAACAGAGTTCCCAGAGACCCAGTACTTC. Using reference TRBV30 and TRBJ2-5 for the parts outside the CDR3, the full variable domain is SQTIHQWPATLVQPVGSPLSLECTVEGTSNPNLYWYRQAAGRGLQLLFYSVGIGQISSEVPQNLSASRPQDRQFILSSKKLLLSDSGFYLCAWSVQTEFPETQYFGPGTRLLVL.

The rearrangement uses TRBV15 and TRBJ1-3; TRBD1 might be the D (5 bases). V was clipped by 0 bases and J by 6 bases, with 15 bases between them. Germline CDR1 is LNHNV and CDR2 is YYDKDF (reference sequence). The CDR3 is 16 residues long. The CDR3 nucleotides read TGTGCCACCAGCAGAGACTGGATGGGGGGAACAAACACCATATATTTT. Its translation: CATSRDWMGGTNTIYF.

This chain connects TRBV15 to TRBJ1-5, with 11 bases fitting TRBD1. V shed 5 bases, J shed 5 bases, and the junction held 2 bases outside the gene matches. Germline CDR1 and CDR2: LNHNV and YYDKDF (reference sequence). The CDR3 length is 14 residues. CDR3 sequence: CATSGQGAYQPQHF. The CDR3 DNA is TGTGCCACCAGCGGACAGGGGGCTTATCAGCCCCAGCATTTT.

Only one count was recorded for this clone. The chain couples TRBV28 to TRBJ1-3; D gene uncertain. V lost 2 bases to trimming and J lost 0 bases, with 11 bases between them. In germline, CDR1 is MDHEN, CDR2 SYDVKM. The CDR3 runs to 16 residues. DNA of the CDR3: TGTGCCAGCAGTTTAACTGAGGGAGACTCTGGAAACACCATATATTTT. It translates to CASSLTEGDSGNTIYF.

The chain combines TRBV5-8 with TRBJ2-1; D possibly corresponds to TRBD2 (5 bases). Germline CDR1 and CDR2: SGHTS and YDEGEE. Trimming removed 0 bases from V and 10 bases from J, with 11 bases in between. CDR3 length: 13 amino acids. The CDR3 bases are TGTGCCAGCAGCTTGGCCCATTCGGGAGAGCAGTTCTTC. Translation gives CASSLAHSGEQFF.

V and J are TRBV7-9 and TRBJ2-7; 13 nucleotides agree with TRBD2. V gave up 8 bases and J gave up 7 bases; unmatched junction bases: 8. The CDR3 runs to 14 residues. Per the germline V gene, CDR1 is SEHNR and CDR2 is FQNEAQ (reference sequence). CDR3 in DNA: TGTGCCAGCGGTCTACTAGCGGGGGGGCAAGAGCAGTACTTC. It codes for CASGLLAGGQEQYF. The full variable domain, with the rest looked up from reference TRBV7-9 and TRBJ2-7, is DTGVSQNPRHKITKRGQNVTFRCDPISEHNRLYWYRQTLGQGPEFLTYFQNEAQLEKSRLLSDRFSAERPKGSFSTLEIQRTEQGDSAMYLCASGLLAGGQEQYFGPGTRLTVT.

V is TRBV5-1 and J is TRBJ2-3, with 8 bases aligning to TRBD2. The CDR3 extends over 15 amino acids. Germline V lookup: CDR1 SGHRS, CDR2 YFSETQ. Germline trimming cut 0 bases from V and 2 bases from J; bases unmatched to any gene: 2. As DNA, the CDR3 is TGCGCCAGCAGCTTGGGACTAGCGCCCACAGATACGCAGTATTTT. Encoded protein: CASSLGLAPTDTQYF.

The chain combines TRBV18 with TRBJ2-7; 7 bases agree with TRBD1. V lost 3 bases and J lost 6; bases outside the gene matches: 5. Per the germline V gene, CDR1 is KGHSH and CDR2 is LQKENI. The CDR3 contains 13 residues. The CDR3 spells CASSPHRDSEQYF. Here the CDR3 DNA reads TGTGCCAGCTCACCTCACCGGGACAGCGAGCAGTACTTC.

The rearrangement links TRBV5-1 to TRBJ2-5, with D unresolved. TRBJ2-7 matches the DNA end more closely, so the J call is doubtful. The CDR3 has 12 amino acids. The germline V gene has CDR1 SGHRS and CDR2 YFSETQ. The chain's CDR3 is CASSLGANEQYF. The CDR3 region has the DNA TGCGCCAGCAGCTTGGGGGCAAACGAGCAGTACTTC.

The rearrangement links TRBV19 to TRBJ2-7; 10 bases agree with TRBD1. From germline, CDR1 is LNHDA and CDR2 SQIVND (reference sequence). The CDR3 is 14 amino acids. V shed 5 bases and J 2 bases; nucleotides not matched to a gene: 3. The CDR3 spells CASSPTGGAYEQYF. DNA for the CDR3: TGTGCCAGTAGTCCGACAGGGGGCGCCTACGAGCAGTACTTC.

The chain employs TRBV19 and TRBJ1-4; no clear D. Germline loops: CDR1 LNHDA, CDR2 SQIVND (reference sequence). The V end lost 6 bases, the J end lost 4 bases, and 15 bases lay between the germline ends. The CDR3 is 15 residues long. In nucleotides, the CDR3 is TGTGCCAGTAGAGGACGGAGGTCTGGTAATGAAAAACTGTTTTTT. Translated, it gives CASRGRRSGNEKLFF.

V is TRBV20-1 and J is TRBJ1-1; D is ambiguous. This CDR3 spans 11 amino acids. Germline V gives CDR1 DFQATT, CDR2 SNEGSKA (reference sequence). Written as DNA, the CDR3 is TGCGGTTGGGAGATGAACACTGAAGCTTTCTTT. Its translation is CGWEMNTEAFF.

The V and J genes are TRBV18 and TRBJ2-1; 9 nucleotides align to TRBD2. The V segment lost 3 bases and the J segment 12 bases; nucleotides outside the gene matches: 15. The CDR3 has 16 residues. Germline CDR1 is KGHSH and CDR2 is LQKENI. CDR3: CASSPSPSLAGIGQFF. CDR3 in DNA: TGTGCCAGCTCACCTTCACCTTCCCTAGCGGGAATTGGGCAGTTCTTC.

This rearrangement joins TRBV7-9 to TRBJ1-4; 9 nucleotides line up with TRBD1. V was clipped by 5 bases and J by 8 bases; unmatched bases: 6. The CDR3 extends over 14 amino acids. Per the germline V gene, CDR1 is SEHNR and CDR2 is FQNEAQ (reference sequence). The DNA of the CDR3 is TGTGCCAGCAGCCACCGACAGGGGGGAGAAAAACTGTTTTTT. Amino acid sequence: CASSHRQGGEKLFF.